This section outlines one T cell receptor (beta chain) sequence together with its context. Running of the assay took place at deep level. Here immunoSEQ multiplex PCR was the method, and the copy in TCRdb shows in-frame clones only, minus some. Among millions of clones listed, 85% to 95% were seen once. The CDR3 length is 17 residues. Germline lookup yields CDR1 WSHSY and CDR2 SAAADI. The V end lost 5 bases, the J end lost 0 bases, and 16 bases lay between the germline ends. This sample is drawn from a study of shared clonotypes between healthy human individuals. The clonotype originates from a man in his late teens or twenties in good health. Sequencing input: naive CD4+ T cells sorted from blood. Subset described: CD45RA+ positively selected. This rearrangement joins TRBV10-2 to TRBJ1-4; D unresolved. CDR3 nucleotide sequence: TGCGCCAGCAGTCAGACCAGAGGGTTTGCAACTAATGAAAAACTGTTTTTT. This codes for CASSQTRGFATNEKLFF.